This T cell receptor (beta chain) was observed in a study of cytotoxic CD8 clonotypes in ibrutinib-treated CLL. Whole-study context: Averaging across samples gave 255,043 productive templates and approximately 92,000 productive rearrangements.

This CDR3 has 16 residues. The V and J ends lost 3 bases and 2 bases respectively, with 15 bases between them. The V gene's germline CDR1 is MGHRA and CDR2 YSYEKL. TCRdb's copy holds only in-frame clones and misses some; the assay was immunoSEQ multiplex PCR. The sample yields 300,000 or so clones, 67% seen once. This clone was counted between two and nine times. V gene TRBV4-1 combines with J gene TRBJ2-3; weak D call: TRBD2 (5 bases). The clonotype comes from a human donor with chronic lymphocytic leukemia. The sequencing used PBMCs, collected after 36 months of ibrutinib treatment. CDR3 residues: CASSQETTPHTDTQYF. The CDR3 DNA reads TGCGCCAGCAGCCAGGAGACTACCCCCCACACAGATACGCAGTATTTT.